Listed below are T cell receptor beta chains from one sample, sequenced in a study of T-cell memory formation after mild COVID-19. Each CDR3 protein is one row after TCRdb ran MiXCR on the 5' RACE reads. This table has about 440,000 distinct CDR3 sequences, about 19% appearing once. The material sequenced was PBMCs or a T cell subset sorted from them (not recorded which). These receptors originate from an adult woman who had mild COVID-19 (a few samples of this study predate the infection). Cell type and time point are not known. Each CDR3 is given with its conserved first and last residue. D genes are given only for firm matches. Expanded clones are given a class, and other clones once, few, many or no size at all.

V,J,size,D,DNA,CDR3
TRBV14,TRBJ2-7,.,.,TGTGCCAGCAGCCCTAAGTGGGCAGGTGACGAGCAGTACTTC,CASSPKWAGDEQYF
TRBV7-3,TRBJ2-1,few,.,TGTGCCAGCAGCCCCGGTATCGGGGGGCCTTCCCACGAGTTCTTC,CASSPGIGGPSHEFF
TRBV7-9,TRBJ2-7,few,TRBD2,TGTGCCAGCAGCAAGTCAGCGGGGATCCACTTC,CASSKSAGIHF
TRBV7-3,TRBJ2-3,.,TRBD2,TGTGCCAGCAGCCTTAGCGGGATACCCACAGATACGCAGTATTTT,CASSLSGIPTDTQYF
TRBV7-3,TRBJ2-3,few,.,TGTGCCAGCAGCTCGCCTGGGTGGGAGACCTCTAGCACAGATACGCAGTATTTT,CASSSPGWETSSTDTQYF
TRBV20-1,TRBJ2-7,few,TRBD2,TGCAGTGCTAGAGAAGGACTAGCGGACGAGCAGTACTTC,CSAREGLADEQYF
TRBV5-6,TRBJ1-2,.,.,TGTGCCAGCAGGATGGGGGAGGAGTATGGCTACACCTTC,CASRMGEEYGYTF
TRBV4-3,TRBJ2-1,few,.,TGCGCCAGCAGCCACACCGTCCGGGAGACCCGGTACAATGAGCAGTTCTTC,CASSHTVRETRYNEQFF
TRBV29-1,TRBJ1-2,few,.,TGCAGCGCTAGTCCCTTACGCCGGGACACTTATGCTCGGAACTATGGCTACACCTTC,CSASPLRRDTYARNYGYTF
TRBV4-1,TRBJ1-2,.,.,TGCGCCAGCAGGTATATCGGGAGTCGGCCGGCGCTGACCTTC,CASRYIGSRPALTF
TRBV29-1,TRBJ2-3,many,.,TGCAGCGTTGGGCAGGGCGCAGATACGCAGTATTTT,CSVGQGADTQYF
TRBV7-9,TRBJ1-5,few,.,TGTGCCAGCACCATCGGATTAAACGACAATCAGCCCCAGCATTTT,CASTIGLNDNQPQHF
TRBV12-3/TRBV12-4,TRBJ1-5,.,.,TGTGCCAGCAGTTTATCCGGGCAGGGCGGTTGGCAGCCCCAGCATTTT,CASSLSGQGGWQPQHF
TRBV27,TRBJ2-7,.,.,TGTGCCAGCAGTTCCCCAGCGTCAAGCTCCTACGAGCAGTACTTC,CASSSPASSSYEQYF
TRBV6-2/TRBV6-3,TRBJ2-1,.,.,TGTGCCAGCAGTCCGCATACAGGGTCGCGGGACAATGAGCAGTTCTTC,CASSPHTGSRDNEQFF
TRBV24-1,TRBJ1-1,few,TRBD1,TGTGCCACACAACAGGGGAGAAACACTGAAGCTTTCTTT,CATQQGRNTEAFF
TRBV27,TRBJ2-3,.,.,TGTGCCAGCAGCCGGGCAGAGATGGATACGCAGTATTTT,CASSRAEMDTQYF
TRBV12-3/TRBV12-4,TRBJ1-2,few,.,TGTGCCAGCAGTCGCGGATCGGGACGCTATGGCTACACCTTC,CASSRGSGRYGYTF
TRBV4-2,TRBJ2-7,.,.,TGTGCCAGCAGCCAAGGGAAGGGGTACGAGCAGTACTTC,CASSQGKGYEQYF
TRBV5-5,TRBJ1-1,.,TRBD1,TGTGCCAGCAGCTCTGTGATCGGGACAGGGGGCACTGAAGCTTTCTTT,CASSSVIGTGGTEAFF
TRBV29-1,TRBJ2-2,few,.,TGCAGCGTGCGGGGTACAGGGACCGGGGAGCTGTTTTTT,CSVRGTGTGELFF
TRBV5-5,TRBJ1-2,.,TRBD1,TGTGCCAGCAGCTCCCGCCGGGACAGGGGGACTTATGGCTACACCTTC,CASSSRRDRGTYGYTF
TRBV7-6,TRBJ2-2,.,TRBD1,TGTGCCAGCAGCTTAGGGACAGGGCTGACCGGGGAGCTGTTTTTT,CASSLGTGLTGELFF
TRBV12-3/TRBV12-4,TRBJ1-2,.,.,TGTGCCAGCAGAGAAACAGCTAACTATGGCTACACCTTC,CASRETANYGYTF
TRBV24-1,TRBJ1-1,few,.,TGTGCCACCAGTGATTTAAGCAACACTGAAGCTTTCTTT,CATSDLSNTEAFF
TRBV7-9,TRBJ2-1,.,TRBD2,TGTGCCAGCAAGCCGGGGAGCGGGGGAGTCAATGAGCAGTTCTTC,CASKPGSGGVNEQFF
TRBV9,TRBJ2-2,many,.,TGTGCCAGCAGCCCCCATACCGGGGAGCTGTTTTTT,CASSPHTGELFF
TRBV12-3/TRBV12-4,TRBJ1-2,few,.,TGTGCCAGCAGCCGGACAGTTACCTATGGCTACACCTTC,CASSRTVTYGYTF
TRBV18,TRBJ1-1,few,.,TGTGCCAGCTCCCAGTCTCGGGACACTGAAGCTTTCTTT,CASSQSRDTEAFF
TRBV3-1,TRBJ2-3,.,.,TGTGCCAGCAGCCAATCCAGGAACACAGATACGCAGTATTTT,CASSQSRNTDTQYF
TRBV20-1,TRBJ2-3,.,.,TGCAGTGCTAGAGGTTGGCTTGAGGCTAGCTTTACAGATACGCAGTATTTT,CSARGWLEASFTDTQYF
TRBV30,TRBJ1-2,few,.,TGTGCCTGGAGAAATCTGGCAGCCTATGGCTACACCTTC,CAWRNLAAYGYTF
TRBV12-3/TRBV12-4,TRBJ2-5,many,.,TGTGCCAGCACCAACGAGGCGGGGAACCAAGAGACCCAGTACTTC,CASTNEAGNQETQYF
TRBV12-3/TRBV12-4,TRBJ2-7,few,.,TGTGCCAGCAGGGGACACCCATCCTACGAGCAGTACTTC,CASRGHPSYEQYF
TRBV21-1,TRBJ2-5,.,.,TGTGCCAGCAGGGACACTAAGGCGGCAGGGGGCGACCAAGAGACCCAGTACTTC,CASRDTKAAGGDQETQYF
TRBV6-5,TRBJ2-7,few,.,TGTGCCAGCAGTTACGTGGGAGGTATCTACGAGCAGTACTTC,CASSYVGGIYEQYF
TRBV29-1,TRBJ2-3,.,.,TGCAGCCAGCGGTCAAGCGGCACAGATACGCAGTATTTT,CSQRSSGTDTQYF
TRBV3-1,TRBJ1-1,.,.,TGTGCCAGCAGCCAAACGATAAACACTGAAGCTTTCTTT,CASSQTINTEAFF
TRBV6-6,TRBJ1-2,.,.,TGTGCCAGCAGTTACCTTGAAGGCTACACCTTC,CASSYLEGYTF
TRBV24-1,TRBJ1-1,few,TRBD1,TGTGCCACCAGTGATTCAAGGGGGCGGGGGACTGAAGCTTTCTTT,CATSDSRGRGTEAFF